Listed below are T cell receptor beta chains from one sample, sequenced in a study of blood T cell repertoires in COVID-19. Assay: immunoSEQ multiplex PCR; the TCRdb copy retains only in-frame clones and omits some. The profile shows 190,000 or so clones, 87% of them singletons. The source material was peripheral blood. Every receptor here comes from a man aged 55 to 70 who had recovered from COVID-19. Each CDR3 is given without its conserved first and last residue.

v_call,cdr3_aa
TRBV15,ATSRDLGQPIYEQY
TRBV5-4,ASSLGVQGATEAF
TRBV19,ASSISGRGSGNTIY
TRBV6-5,ASSPRARGGKLF
TRBV12-3/TRBV12-4,ASSPGRGRELF
TRBV6-1,ASSEAPVASNYGYT
TRBV4-3,AAGTGGLGTGELF
TRBV28,ASSLGQSQSPLH
TRBV24-1,ATSDHGQGQGNEQF
TRBV3-1/TRBV3-2,ASSQFFSSGDRGQAF
TRBV20-1,SASGVGDVRTDTQY
TRBV7-9,ASTTTGVWEKLF
TRBV5-1,ASSLGRETEAF
TRBV5-8,ASSLSAGAFKDTQY
TRBV2,ASSALRGGSLGTEAF
TRBV27,ASSFTYQETQY
TRBV3-1/TRBV3-2,ASSQQAGWDTQY
TRBV12-3/TRBV12-4,ASRLGQGVRAF
TRBV6-5,ASSKLRMNTEAF
TRBV10-3,AMGLSSYNEQF